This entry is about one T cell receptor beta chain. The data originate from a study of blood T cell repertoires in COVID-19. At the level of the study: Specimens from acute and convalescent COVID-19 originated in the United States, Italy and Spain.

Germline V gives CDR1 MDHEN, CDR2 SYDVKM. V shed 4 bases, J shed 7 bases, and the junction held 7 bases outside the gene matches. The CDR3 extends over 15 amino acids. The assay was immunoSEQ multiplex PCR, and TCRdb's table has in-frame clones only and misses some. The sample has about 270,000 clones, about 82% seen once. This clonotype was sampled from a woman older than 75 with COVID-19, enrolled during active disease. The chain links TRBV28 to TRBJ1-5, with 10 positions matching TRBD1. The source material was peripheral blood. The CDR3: CASSSGGQGSQPQHF. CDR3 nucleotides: TGTGCCAGCAGTTCAGGGGGACAGGGGAGCCAGCCCCAGCATTTT.